This record concerns one TCR beta chain sequence. No antigen is known for it. Amplicons of TCR beta CDR3 were generated from genomic DNA by two-round multiplex PCR. It was primers specific to each TRBV and TRBJ gene that first-round PCR used. TCRdb itself ran the multiplex PCR reads through MiXCR, one entry per CDR3 protein. The data hold about 25,000 distinct CDR3 sequences, with roughly 34% observed a single time. CDR3 length: 16 amino acids. V lost 0 bases and J 1 base, leaving 13 bases between the germline ends. Germline values: CDR1 MNHEY, CDR2 SVGAGI. This specimen belongs to a study of prognosis after radiotherapy for stage I lung cancer. Findings of the study overall: With medians of roughly 9,900 versus 7,200, unique TCR clone counts fell after stereotactic body radiation therapy. The authors reported that TRBV and TRBJ gene usage differed between patients with and without metastases.

This sequence was found in a donor aged 50 or older with non-small cell lung cancer. The V call is TRBV6-5, the J call TRBJ2-7; maybe TRBD1 (5 bases). Sequencing was performed on PBMCs, taken before or after stereotactic body radiation therapy (not recorded which). CDR3 sequence (DNA): TGTGCCAGCAGTTACTCGAAGGGGTGGGGATCCTACGAGCAGTACTTC. Protein product: CASSYSKGWGSYEQYF.